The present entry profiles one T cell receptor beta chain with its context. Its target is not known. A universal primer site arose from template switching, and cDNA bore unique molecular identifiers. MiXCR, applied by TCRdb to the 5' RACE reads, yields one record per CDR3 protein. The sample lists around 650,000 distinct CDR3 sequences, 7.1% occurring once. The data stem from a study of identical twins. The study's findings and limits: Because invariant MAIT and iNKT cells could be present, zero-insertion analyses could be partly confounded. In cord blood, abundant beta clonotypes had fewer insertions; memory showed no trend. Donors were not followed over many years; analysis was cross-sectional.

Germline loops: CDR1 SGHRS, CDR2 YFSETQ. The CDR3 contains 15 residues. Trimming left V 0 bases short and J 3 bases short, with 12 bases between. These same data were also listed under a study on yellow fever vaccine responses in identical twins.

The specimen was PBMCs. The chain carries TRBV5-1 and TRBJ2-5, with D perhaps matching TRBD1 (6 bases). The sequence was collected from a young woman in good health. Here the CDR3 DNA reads TGCGCCAGCAGCTTGGTTACCGGGACAAAAGAGACCCAGTACTTC. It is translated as CASSLVTGTKETQYF.